The T cell receptor beta chain described here comes from a study of blood T cell repertoires in COVID-19. Germline V gene sequence: CDR1 SGHTA, CDR2 FQGNSA. J was trimmed by 2 bases and V by 1 base; bases with no gene match: 3. This CDR3 contains 16 residues. The repertoire was sequenced with immunoSEQ multiplex PCR; TCRdb's copy has only in-frame clones and lacks some. The sample lists roughly 110,000 clones; 75% to 90% were seen once. This chain connects TRBV7-2 to TRBJ2-1, with 9 bases aligning to TRBD2. The sample consisted of peripheral blood. This receptor was identified in a human donor in a cohort sampled during active COVID-19. This CDR3 reads CASSLVRTSAYNEQFF. The DNA for the CDR3 is TGTGCCAGCAGCTTAGTAAGGACTAGCGCCTACAATGAGCAGTTCTTC.